This record looks at one TCR beta chain sequence and its context. Per the authors' pipeline: The authors estimated nucleated cell counts from reference gene primer amplification. The method was immunoSEQ multiplex PCR; TCRdb's version includes in-frame clones alone and lacks a portion of them. That table gives V, J and clone size, and the DNA gave D and trimming. The sample holds around 250,000 clones, about 89% seen once. The CDR3 extends over 14 amino acids. Germline assignment: CDR1 SEHNR and CDR2 FQNEAQ (reference sequence). Trimming pared 8 bases from V and 2 bases from J, leaving 15 bases between. This record comes from a study of blood T cell repertoires in COVID-19. Whole-study context: Samples of COVID-19 (acute and convalescent) were obtained from the United States, Italy and Spain. T cells, B-cell-depleted T cells, or PBMCs supplied cDNA or gDNA.

Participants' own reports of clinical history determined their cohort assignment. This receptor was identified in a woman younger than 45 who had recovered from COVID-19. V and J are TRBV7-9 and TRBJ2-5; D ambiguous. Sequencing was done on a sample of PBMCs or T cells enriched from blood (not recorded which). In DNA, the CDR3 is TGTGCCAGCTCCCTACCGAACGTACAAGAGACCCAGTACTTC. Protein sequence: CASSLPNVQETQYF.